This T cell receptor beta chain was sequenced for a study of shared clonotypes between healthy human individuals. Study-wide background: The donor pool was made up of two women and three men aged 18 to 49.

With termini counted, the CDR3 has 13 amino acids. The germline gives CDR1 MDHEN, CDR2 SYDVKM. As concerns this clone: What it binds is unknown. It is unclear where the CDR3 begins or ends on the DNA, so no DNA is shown, and the CDR3 is as TCRdb lists it.

Only in-frame clones appear in the TCRdb table, and some are missing; sequencing was by immunoSEQ multiplex PCR. The sample records 2 million to 2.5 million clones, roughly 90% being singletons. General observations from the study: Among several donors, about 5% of naive CD4 clonotypes were found in common. An expected dependence of interdonor clonotype sharing on sequencing depth was noted.

Sequenced: naive CD4+ T cells from PBMCs. Subset noted: CD45RA+ positively selected. The clonotype originates from a man between 18 and 35 years old in good health. Some clones in this sample may be carry-over from other donors' samples. The rearrangement uses TRBV28 and TRBJ2-2; the table's TRBD2 call for D was not verified on the DNA. The CDR3 sequence is CASSSSGTGELFF.